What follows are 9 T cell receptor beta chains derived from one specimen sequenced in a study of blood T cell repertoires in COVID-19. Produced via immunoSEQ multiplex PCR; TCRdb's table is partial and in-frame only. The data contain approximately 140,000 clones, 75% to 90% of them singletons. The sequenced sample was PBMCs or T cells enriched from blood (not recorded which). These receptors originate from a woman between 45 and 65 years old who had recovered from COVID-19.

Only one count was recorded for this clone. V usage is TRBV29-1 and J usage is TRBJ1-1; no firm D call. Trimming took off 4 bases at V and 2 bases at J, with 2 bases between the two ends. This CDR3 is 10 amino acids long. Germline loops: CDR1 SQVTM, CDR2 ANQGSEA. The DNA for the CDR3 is TGCAGCGTTGCTAACACTGAAGCTTTCTTT. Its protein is CSVANTEAFF.

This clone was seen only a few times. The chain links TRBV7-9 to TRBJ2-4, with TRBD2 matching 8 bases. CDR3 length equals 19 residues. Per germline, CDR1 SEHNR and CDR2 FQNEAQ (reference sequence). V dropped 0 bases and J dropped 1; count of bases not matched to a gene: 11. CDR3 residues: CASSLALSWRGDAKNIQYF. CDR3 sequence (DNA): TGTGCCAGCAGCTTAGCTCTCTCTTGGCGGGGGGATGCCAAAAACATTCAGTACTTC.

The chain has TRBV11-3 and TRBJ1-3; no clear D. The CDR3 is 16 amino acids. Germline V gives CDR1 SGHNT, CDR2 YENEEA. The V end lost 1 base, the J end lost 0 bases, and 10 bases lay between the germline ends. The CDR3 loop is CASSLVSANSGNTIYF. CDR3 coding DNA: TGTGCCAGCAGCTTAGTTTCCGCTAACTCTGGAAACACCATATATTTT.

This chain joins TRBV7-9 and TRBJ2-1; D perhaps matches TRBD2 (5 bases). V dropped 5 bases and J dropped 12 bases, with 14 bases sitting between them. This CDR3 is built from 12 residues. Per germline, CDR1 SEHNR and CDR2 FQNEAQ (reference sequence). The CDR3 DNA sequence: TGTGCCAGCAGCGCCCGGAGTGAGGGGCAGTTCTTC. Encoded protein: CASSARSEGQFF.

This CDR3 reads CASSGDRDTNQPQHF. In nucleotides, the CDR3 is TGTGCCAGCAGCGGGGACAGGGACACCAATCAGCCCCAGCATTTT. V is TRBV27 and J is TRBJ1-5, with 9 bases aligning to TRBD1. V shed 6 bases, J shed 3 bases, and the junction held 6 bases outside the gene matches. Germline values: CDR1 MNHEY, CDR2 SMNVEV (reference sequence). The CDR3 is 15 amino acids.

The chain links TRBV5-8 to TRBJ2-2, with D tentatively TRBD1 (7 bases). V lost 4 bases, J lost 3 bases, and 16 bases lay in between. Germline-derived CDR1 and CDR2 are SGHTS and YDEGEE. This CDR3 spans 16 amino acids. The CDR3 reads CASSGGQRAYTGELFF. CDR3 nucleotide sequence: TGTGCCAGCAGCGGGGGACAGCGGGCCTACACCGGGGAGCTGTTTTTT.

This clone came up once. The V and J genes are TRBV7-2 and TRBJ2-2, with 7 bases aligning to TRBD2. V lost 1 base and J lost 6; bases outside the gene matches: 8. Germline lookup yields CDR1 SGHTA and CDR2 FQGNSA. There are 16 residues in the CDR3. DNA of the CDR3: TGTGCCAGCAGCTTAGTTGCGGGGGTCGGGTCCGGGGAGCTGTTTTTT. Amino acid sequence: CASSLVAGVGSGELFF.

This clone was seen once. The CDR3 is CASRPYSASGGGDTQYF. As DNA, the CDR3 is TGTGCCAGCAGACCCTACTCCGCTAGCGGGGGGGGAGATACGCAGTATTTT. The genes are TRBV2 and TRBJ2-3; TRBD2 matches at 12 bases. Germline CDR1 and CDR2: SNHLY and FYNNEI. The V segment lost 6 bases and the J segment 5 bases; nucleotides outside the gene matches: 12. CDR3 size: 17 residues.

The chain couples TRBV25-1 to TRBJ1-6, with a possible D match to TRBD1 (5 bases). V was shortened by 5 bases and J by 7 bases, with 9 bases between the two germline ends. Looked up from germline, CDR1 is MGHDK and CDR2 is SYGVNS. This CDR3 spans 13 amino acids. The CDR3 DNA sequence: TGTGCCAGCAGTAGGGGATTAAATTCACCCCTCCACTTT. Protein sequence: CASSRGLNSPLHF.